This T cell receptor beta chain was found in a study of cytomegalovirus exposure and HLA in healthy donors. Whole-study findings and limits: Indistinguishable V segments, including TRBV6-2 and TRBV6-3, were excluded. Cytomegalovirus status was reportedly diagnosed by the classifier with high specificity and sensitivity. Analyzed later, most CMV-associated TCR beta chains appeared HLA-restricted.

As for the donors, each was a healthy bone marrow donor. Germline CDR1 LNHDA, CDR2 SQIVND (reference sequence). The CDR3 sequence is 13 residues long. V lost 6 bases, J lost 2 bases, and 1 base stayed unmatched. This clone was counted a few times. Its antigen is currently unknown. Researchers ran the PCR with 60 Vbeta and 13 Jbeta primers. Method: immunoSEQ multiplex PCR; TCRdb's copy keeps in-frame clones and lacks some. The sample shows approximately 160,000 clones, about four fifths of them seen only once. The chain couples TRBV19 to TRBJ2-1; 7 bases are shared with TRBD2. Specimen: PBMCs. This TCR derives from a girl aged 5 to 17 in good health and CMV-seropositive. This CDR3 is CASSGRPYNEQFF. For the CDR3, the DNA is TGTGCCAGTAGCGGGAGGCCCTACAATGAGCAGTTCTTC.